Listed below are T cell receptor beta chains from one sample, sequenced in a study of Graves' ophthalmopathy and Graves' hyperthyroidism. TCRdb ran MiXCR on the multiplex PCR reads and lists one entry per CDR3 protein. Counted here are around 1,200,000 distinct CDR3 sequences, 35% to 45% occurring once; the ten biggest clones make up over 8.5%. Sequenced: peripheral blood or thyroid tissue (not recorded which). These receptor sequences come from an adult man with Graves' hyperthyroidism. Both conserved end residues are part of each CDR3. D genes are given only for firm matches. The size field is filled for only some rows; it gives once, few, many or a size class.

>TRBV4-3|-|-|TRBJ1-4
CASSTSDRVDEKLFF
TGCGCCAGCAGCACCTCCGACCGGGTCGATGAAAAACTGTTTTTT
>TRBV10-3|TRBD1|many|TRBJ1-1
CAIRTGQGIREAFF
TGTGCCATCAGGACGGGACAGGGGATACGGGAAGCTTTCTTT
>TRBV7-3|-|many|TRBJ2-6
CASSSRGDAHPKAANVLTF
TGTGCCAGCAGCTCCCGCGGGGACGCTCACCCAAAGGCGGCCAACGTCCTGACTTTC
>TRBV6-2/TRBV6-3|-|-|TRBJ1-4
CATQSSRINEKLFF
TGTGCCACACAGTCGTCGCGGATTAATGAAAAACTGTTTTTT
>TRBV7-8|-|-|TRBJ1-4
CASSEGVLFF
TGTGCCAGCAGCGAGGGGGTACTGTTTTTT
>TRBV12-3/TRBV12-4|-|few|TRBJ1-2
CASSESSGDYGYTF
TGCGCCAGCAGTGAGTCTTCAGGGGACTATGGCTACACCTTC
>TRBV7-9|TRBD1|-|TRBJ2-2
CASSLAPGGAVAGELFF
TGTGCCAGCAGCTTAGCCCCAGGGGGCGCCGTTGCCGGGGAGCTGTTTTTT
>TRBV20-1|-|many|TRBJ2-7
CSARRKSLDEQYF
TGCAGTGCTAGAAGGAAGTCCCTTGACGAGCAGTACTTC
>TRBV2|-|-|TRBJ1-4
CASSEAVRWNGGLREKLFF
TGTGCCAGCAGTGAAGCTGTTAGGTGGAACGGTGGTTTGCGTGAAAAACTGTTTTTT
>TRBV7-8|-|-|TRBJ2-7
CASSFWVSGGSYEQYF
TGTGCCAGCAGCTTTTGGGTTTCTGGGGGATCCTACGAGCAGTACTTC
>TRBV25-1|-|many|TRBJ2-7
CASSEIYEQYF
TGTGCCAGCAGTGAAATCTACGAGCAGTACTTC
>TRBV25-1|TRBD1|many|TRBJ2-7
CASTGQENSYEQYF
TGTGCCAGCACGGGACAGGAAAATTCCTACGAGCAGTACTTC
>TRBV15|-|many|TRBJ2-5
CATSRDSAENARTQIQETQYF
TGTGCCACCAGCAGAGATTCGGCGGAGAACGCACGTACGCAAATCCAAGAGACCCAGTACTTC
>TRBV20-1|TRBD2|many|TRBJ2-5
CSANSRTSGEETQYF
TGCAGTGCAAACAGTAGGACTAGCGGAGAAGAGACCCAGTACTTC
>TRBV7-9|-|few|TRBJ2-7
CASSQGGGEMNF
TGCGCCAGCAGCCAAGGGGGAGGGGAGATGAACTTC
>TRBV11-2|TRBD2|few|TRBJ2-5
CASSLVLRGDQETQYF
TGTGCCAGCAGCTTAGTTTTGCGGGGGGACCAAGAGACCCAGTACTTC
>TRBV6-5|TRBD1|few|TRBJ1-3
CASSSTGARGHTIYF
TGTGCCAGCAGTTCAACAGGGGCCCGAGGACACACCATATATTTT
>TRBV6-1|TRBD2|few|TRBJ2-7
CASSLPGGVNEQYF
TGTGCCAGCAGTTTACCGGGGGGGGTCAACGAGCAGTACTTC
>TRBV11-2|TRBD1|-|TRBJ2-7
CASSLQGALEQYF
TGTGCCAGCAGCTTACAGGGGGCTTTGGAGCAGTACTTC
>TRBV5-6|-|few|TRBJ2-7
CASSSILRTVYEQYF
TGTGCCAGCAGCTCTATCCTGAGAACAGTCTACGAGCAGTACTTC
>TRBV7-2|-|many|TRBJ2-2
CASSSLAANTGELFF
TGTGCCAGCAGCTCCCTGGCGGCGAACACCGGGGAGCTGTTTTTT
>TRBV20-1|TRBD1|many|TRBJ2-7
CSGDRGDEQYF
TGCAGTGGGGACAGGGGAGACGAGCAGTACTTC